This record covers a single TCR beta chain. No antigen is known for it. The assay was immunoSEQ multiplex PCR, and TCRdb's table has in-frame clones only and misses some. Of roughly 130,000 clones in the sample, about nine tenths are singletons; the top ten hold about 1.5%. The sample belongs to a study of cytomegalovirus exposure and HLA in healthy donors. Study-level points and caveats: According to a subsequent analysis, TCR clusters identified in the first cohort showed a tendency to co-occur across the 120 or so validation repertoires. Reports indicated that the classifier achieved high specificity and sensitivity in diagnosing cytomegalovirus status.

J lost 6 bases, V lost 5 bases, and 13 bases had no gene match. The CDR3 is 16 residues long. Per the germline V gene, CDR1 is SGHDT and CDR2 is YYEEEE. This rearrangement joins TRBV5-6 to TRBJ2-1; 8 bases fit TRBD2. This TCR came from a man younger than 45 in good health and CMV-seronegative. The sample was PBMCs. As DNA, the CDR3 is TGTGCCAGCAGTCCGCCGACTAGCGCGGGGGCCAATGAGCAGTTCTTC. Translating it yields CASSPPTSAGANEQFF.